These 13 T cell receptor beta chains originate from one sample sequenced in a study of OX40 agonist ivuxolimab in advanced cancers. Profiling relied on immunoSEQ multiplex PCR, and the TCRdb table lists in-frame clones only, not all of them. In the table there are about 76,000 clones, roughly 87% of which are singletons. This sample comprised CD4+ or CD8+ T cells sorted from blood, obtained in a trial of the OX40 agonist ivuxolimab. The origin of the receptors is an adult with an advanced solid tumor such as melanoma, head and neck, liver or kidney cancer.

The V call is TRBV27, the J call TRBJ2-4, with D possibly matching TRBD2 (6 bases). This CDR3 is 17 amino acids long. Germline V gene lookup returns CDR1 MNHEY and CDR2 SMNVEV (reference sequence). V lost 5 bases to trimming and J lost 2 bases, with 19 bases between them. The CDR3 spells CASSQKPGLKTKNIQYF. The CDR3 DNA follows: TGTGCCAGCAGTCAAAAGCCGGGACTGAAAACCAAAAACATTCAGTACTTC.

The CDR3 spells CASSPSPRGRVNEKLFF. The CDR3 region has the DNA TGTGCCAGCAGCCCGAGCCCTAGGGGGAGAGTGAATGAAAAACTGTTTTTT. The V and J genes are TRBV7-9 and TRBJ1-4; D perhaps matches TRBD1 (6 bases). Germline assignment: CDR1 SEHNR and CDR2 FQNEAQ (reference sequence). This CDR3 is built from 17 residues. V was cut by 5 bases and J by 5 bases, with 21 bases left in between. The variable domain in full, with the rest retrieved from reference TRBV7-9 and TRBJ1-4, is DTGVSQNPRHKITKRGQNVTFRCDPISEHNRLYWYRQTLGQGPEFLTYFQNEAQLEKSRLLSDRFSAERPKGSFSTLEIQRTEQGDSAMYLCASSPSPRGRVNEKLFFGSGTQLSVL.

With respect to this clone: Additional DNA sequences in this sample encode the identical CDR3. The chain joins TRBV5-1 to TRBJ1-1; tentative D call: TRBD1 (6 bases). This CDR3 spans 13 amino acids. The V end lost 2 bases, the J end lost 1 base, and 6 bases lay between the germline ends. Germline V gene data show CDR1 as SGHRS and CDR2 as YFSETQ. The chain's CDR3 is CASSLGGNTEAFF. In DNA form, the CDR3 reads TGCGCCAGCAGCTTAGGGGGGAACACTGAAGCTTTCTTT.

The chain couples TRBV19 to TRBJ1-4; a possible D gene is TRBD1 (6 bases). This CDR3 region has 15 residues. The V gene's germline CDR1 is LNHDA and CDR2 SQIVND (reference sequence). V shed 10 bases and J shed 6 bases, with 21 bases lying between them. The CDR3 DNA sequence: TGTGCCACCTTTCCTGGGGGGAAGGGGGATGAAAAACTGTTTTTT. Translation: CATFPGGKGDEKLFF.

This sequence joins TRBV6-1 and TRBJ1-5; D is unclear. Deletions cut 6 bases from V and 11 bases from J, with 17 bases between. Germline CDR1 MNHNS, CDR2 SASEGT. This CDR3 comprises 13 residues. The CDR3 region is CASSLNFGEAQHF. The CDR3 DNA is TGTGCCAGCAGCTTGAATTTCGGGGAAGCCCAGCATTTT.

The sample holds a few counts of this clone. V usage is TRBV2 and J usage is TRBJ2-7; D is uncertain. This CDR3 is 13 amino acids long. Germline CDR1 reads SNHLY; CDR2 reads FYNNEI. The V end lost 7 bases, the J end lost 2 bases, and 12 bases lay between the germline ends. The CDR3 sequence: CASKYTLTYEQYF. As DNA, the CDR3 is TGTGCCAGCAAGTACACCCTGACCTACGAGCAGTACTTC. Based on the CDR3 plus reference TRBV2 and TRBJ2-7, the full variable domain is EPEVTQTPSHQVTQMGQEVILRCVPISNHLYFYWYRQILGQKVEFLVSFYNNEISEKSEIFDDQFSVERPDGSNFTLKIRSTKLEDSAMYFCASKYTLTYEQYFGPGTRLTVT.

The gene calls are TRBV29-1 and TRBJ2-5, with D perhaps TRBD1 (5 bases). Trimming shortened V by 8 bases and J by 2 bases, and 12 bases separated the two germline ends. The CDR3 is 12 amino acids. The V gene's germline CDR1 is SQVTM and CDR2 ANQGSEA. The CDR3 DNA sequence: TGCAGCACCCAACCAGGGCAAGAGACCCAGTACTTC. Translation gives CSTQPGQETQYF. The complete variable domain, with remaining parts taken from reference TRBV29-1 and TRBJ2-5, reads SAVISQKPSRDICQRGTSLTIQCQVDSQVTMMFWYRQQPGQSLTLIATANQGSEATYESGFVIDKFPISRPNLTFSTLTVSNMSPEDSSIYLCSTQPGQETQYFGPGTRLLVL.

The chain recombines TRBV4-3 with TRBJ2-5, with 8 bases fitting TRBD2. The junction had 9 bases not matched to a gene; V was cut back by 4 bases and J by 5 bases. The CDR3 runs to 15 residues. In germline, CDR1 is LGHNA, CDR2 YSLEER. This CDR3 reads CASSPLPGGLETQYF. CDR3 bases: TGCGCCAGCAGCCCCCTCCCGGGGGGGCTGGAGACCCAGTACTTC.

The chain joins TRBV29-1 to TRBJ1-1, with 7 bases identical to TRBD1. The CDR3 loop spans 15 amino acids. Germline V gene sequence: CDR1 SQVTM, CDR2 ANQGSEA. The V and J ends lost 7 bases and 2 bases, in that order; junction bases with no gene match: 13. In DNA, the CDR3 is TGCAGCGGGCTCACCCGGGACAGCCTTAACACTGAAGCTTTCTTT. Its translation: CSGLTRDSLNTEAFF.

The chain has TRBV27 and TRBJ2-2; D perhaps matches TRBD1 (6 bases). The CDR3 runs 17 residues. CDR1 is MNHEY and CDR2 is SMNVEV in the germline V gene (reference sequence). The V end was cut by 2 bases, the J end by 4 bases, with 17 bases between. CDR3 sequence reads: CASSLITGTWSTGELFF. Written as DNA, the CDR3 is TGTGCCAGCAGTTTAATAACAGGGACGTGGAGCACCGGGGAGCTGTTTTTT.

V is TRBV28 and J is TRBJ2-1; TRBD2 agrees at 14 bases. This CDR3 contains 16 residues. V dropped 6 bases and J dropped 1; count of bases not matched to a gene: 2. Germline V gene data show CDR1 as MDHEN and CDR2 as SYDVKM. The CDR3 bases are TGTGCCAGCAGCTGGACTAGCGGGAGGTCCTACAATGAGCAGTTCTTC. Protein product: CASSWTSGRSYNEQFF.

This chain links TRBV9 with TRBJ2-7; D is perhaps TRBD1 (6 bases). Trimming took 2 bases from V and 0 from J, leaving 18 bases between them. Germline CDR1 is SGDLS and CDR2 is YYNGEE. The CDR3 sequence is 17 residues long. CDR3 region: CASSVNPTGLSSYEQYF. CDR3 in DNA: TGTGCCAGCAGCGTCAACCCGACAGGCTTGAGCTCCTACGAGCAGTACTTC.

This clone has only one observation. CDR3 sequence (DNA): TGTGCCAGCAGCCAAACTAGCGGAGGGGAGACCCAGTACTTC. It specifies CASSQTSGGETQYF. This rearrangement joins TRBV5-6 to TRBJ2-5, with TRBD2 matching over 8 bases. Germline values: CDR1 SGHDT, CDR2 YYEEEE. This CDR3 has 14 amino acids. V was clipped by 4 bases and J by 5 bases; unmatched bases: 7.